This passage covers 19 T cell receptor beta chains from one sample sequenced in a study of T-cell reconstitution after alpha-beta-depleted transplantation in children. For TCRbeta, the library was prepared with unique molecular identifiers. TCRdb reprocessed the PCR reads with MiXCR, giving one entry per CDR3 protein. In the table there are about 540,000 distinct CDR3 sequences, around 20% of which are singletons. The sample was PBMCs from the stem cell graft donor, taken from the stem cell graft. Receptors originate from a human donor who donated a stem cell graft to a child with acute lymphoblastic leukemia.

This sequence joins TRBV27 and TRBJ1-1, with 7 bases identical to TRBD1. Trimming took 6 bases from V and 6 from J; bases not matched to a gene: 16. The CDR3 totals 16 residues. Germline assignment: CDR1 MNHEY and CDR2 SMNVEV (reference sequence). The CDR3 reads CASSLTGAPWISEAFF. In DNA, the CDR3 is TGTGCCAGCAGCCTCACAGGGGCCCCCTGGATTTCTGAAGCTTTCTTT.

This clonotype was counted between two and nine times. The chain has TRBV3-1 and TRBJ2-7, with D perhaps matching TRBD1 (5 bases). Germline V gene lookup returns CDR1 LGHDT and CDR2 YNNKEL (reference sequence). The CDR3 covers 14 residues. The V end lost 0 bases, the J end lost 3 bases, and 9 bases lay between the germline ends. CDR3 nucleotide sequence: TGTGCCAGCAGCCAAGATCCTGACAGCTACGAGCAGTACTTC. Amino acids: CASSQDPDSYEQYF.

V usage is TRBV5-6 and J usage is TRBJ2-7, with 12 bases fitting TRBD1. V shed 5 bases, J shed 7 bases, and the junction held 10 bases outside the gene matches. This CDR3 is built from 15 residues. CDR1 SGHDT and CDR2 YYEEEE come from the germline V gene. In DNA form, the CDR3 reads TGTGCCAGCAGGTCTGCCGGGACAGGGGGCCGGGAGCAGTACTTC. It encodes CASRSAGTGGREQYF.

The chain uses TRBV6-1 and TRBJ1-4; TRBD1 is a possible D gene (5 bases). This CDR3 spans 14 amino acids. Between the trimmed V and J ends, which lost 1 base and 5 bases, there was a span of 8 bases. Germline V gene lookup returns CDR1 MNHNS and CDR2 SASEGT. The CDR3, as DNA: TGTGCCAGCAGTGAAGTCAGACAGAATGAAAAACTGTTTTTT. It yields the protein CASSEVRQNEKLFF.

This clonotype was seen only a few times. The CDR3 region is CASKLGHISYEQYF. In nucleotides, the CDR3 is TGTGCCAGCAAATTAGGGCATATCTCCTACGAGCAGTACTTC. The rearrangement joins TRBV27 to TRBJ2-7; D is ambiguous. CDR1 and CDR2 (germline): MNHEY, SMNVEV (reference sequence). This CDR3 spans 14 amino acids. Between the trimmed V and J ends, which lost 7 bases and 0 bases, there was a span of 13 bases.

V gene TRBV7-2 combines with J gene TRBJ2-1, with D possibly TRBD2 on 6 matching bases. CDR1 is SGHTA, CDR2 FQGNSA, per germline. This CDR3 has 17 amino acids. V was cut by 0 bases and J by 1 base, with 13 bases left in between. CDR3 sequence (DNA): TGTGCCAGCAGCTTAGCGCAGGGACTCTCATCCTACAATGAGCAGTTCTTC. It yields the protein CASSLAQGLSSYNEQFF.

This clonotype was observed a few times. The CDR3 nucleotides are TGTGCCAGCAGCTTAGTTGGCGGGAGGAGAGATACGCAGTATTTT. It translates to CASSLVGGRRDTQYF. This chain links TRBV7-9 with TRBJ2-3, with TRBD2 matching 8 bases. Looked up from germline, CDR1 is SEHNR and CDR2 is FQNEAQ (reference sequence). V was clipped by 1 base and J by 5 bases; unmatched bases: 5. The CDR3 spans 15 residues.

This rearrangement joins TRBV12-3 or TRBV12-4 to TRBJ1-1; D unclear. The V end lost 3 bases, the J end lost 2 bases, and 22 bases lay between the germline ends. The CDR3 is made up of 18 amino acids. Written as DNA, the CDR3 is TGTGCCAGCAGTTTCGGGCCTCAAACCAGGCCGATTAACACTGAAGCTTTCTTT. Protein sequence: CASSFGPQTRPINTEAFF.

This clonotype was detected only a few times. V is TRBV6-1 and J is TRBJ1-2; TRBD1 agrees at 9 bases. Per the germline V gene, CDR1 is MNHNS and CDR2 is SASEGT. The CDR3 consists of 13 residues. Trimming cost V 5 bases and J 6 bases; bases outside gene matches: 4. The chain's CDR3 is CASSPTGGHGYTF. The DNA of the CDR3 is TGTGCCAGCAGTCCGACAGGGGGACATGGCTACACCTTC.

This clonotype was seen more than once but under ten times. The chain couples TRBV27 to TRBJ2-5, with 9 bases aligning to TRBD2. CDR1 and CDR2 from the germline V gene are MNHEY and SMNVEV (reference sequence). Losses at the gene ends were 3 bases for V and 4 bases for J; bases not matched to a gene: 12. The CDR3 has 17 residues. In DNA form, the CDR3 reads TGTGCCAGCAGTTTTAGGGCGGGAGGGGAAGGGCGAGAGACCCAGTACTTC. This encodes CASSFRAGGEGRETQYF.

This clonotype was seen more than once but under ten times. The chain joins TRBV5-1 to TRBJ2-5; 7 nucleotides align to TRBD2. This CDR3 has 13 residues. CDR1 and CDR2 (germline): SGHRS, YFSETQ. Trimming cost V 0 bases and J 9 bases; bases outside gene matches: 5. CDR3 nucleotide sequence: TGCGCCAGCAGCTTGGCGCTAGCGGAGGCCCAGTACTTC. Residues: CASSLALAEAQYF.

The gene calls are TRBV20-1 and TRBJ2-2; D could derive from TRBD1 or TRBD2 (5 bases each). Germline V lookup: CDR1 DFQATT, CDR2 SNEGSKA (reference sequence). Trimming pared 3 bases from V and 5 bases from J, leaving 28 bases between. There are 19 residues in the CDR3. CDR3 residues: CSARKPPGSKKGTTGELFF. CDR3 DNA sequence: TGCAGTGCTAGGAAACCCCCGGGCTCCAAGAAGGGGACGACCGGGGAGCTGTTTTTT.

This clonotype was detected ten times or more. This chain joins TRBV5-5 and TRBJ1-1; D remains unclear. Germline V lookup: CDR1 SGHKS, CDR2 YYEKEE (reference sequence). Trimming removed 1 base at V and 8 bases at J, with 9 bases between. This CDR3 has 12 amino acids. CDR3 coding DNA: TGTGCCAGCAGCTTGTATATCTGGGAAGCTTTCTTT. It codes for CASSLYIWEAFF.

The CDR3 is CASSLEVDPRAFF. The CDR3 bases are TGCGCCAGCAGCTTGGAGGTAGACCCCAGGGCTTTCTTT. The chain carries TRBV5-1 and TRBJ1-1, with D hard to call. Trimming pared 0 bases from V and 11 bases from J, leaving 14 bases between. Germline V lookup: CDR1 SGHRS, CDR2 YFSETQ. The CDR3 is 13 amino acids.

The V and J genes are TRBV6-1 and TRBJ1-2, with D unresolved. Germline-derived CDR1 and CDR2 are MNHNS and SASEGT. There are 13 residues in the CDR3. V was cut by 8 bases and J by 0 bases, with 10 bases left in between. The CDR3 bases are TGTGCCAGCGGTCCGGGTCCTAACTATGGCTACACCTTC. The encoded protein is CASGPGPNYGYTF.

This clonotype was seen only a few times. This rearrangement joins TRBV15 to TRBJ1-3; D is undetermined. Trimming removed 3 bases from V and 6 bases from J, with 15 bases in between. Looked up from germline, CDR1 is LNHNV and CDR2 is YYDKDF (reference sequence). This CDR3 comprises 15 residues. CDR3 loop: CATSSRRLRENTIYF. The CDR3 DNA reads TGTGCCACCAGCAGTCGCAGGTTGAGGGAAAACACCATATATTTT.

This chain connects TRBV19 to TRBJ2-7, with D uncertain. Germline CDR1 reads LNHDA; CDR2 reads SQIVND (reference sequence). This CDR3 region has 14 residues. The V end lost 1 base, the J end lost 5 bases, and 12 bases lay between the germline ends. CDR3 DNA sequence: TGTGCCAGTAGTATAGCTACGACGGCTGACGAGCAGTACTTC. Its protein is CASSIATTADEQYF.

The chain links TRBV5-1 to TRBJ2-1; TRBD2 matches at 8 bases. V trimming: 0 bases; J trimming: 0 bases; junction bases outside the gene matches: 2. Germline lookup yields CDR1 SGHRS and CDR2 YFSETQ. The CDR3 loop spans 16 amino acids. The CDR3 region has the DNA TGCGCCAGCAGCTTGGGACTAGCGACCTCCTACAATGAGCAGTTCTTC. Residues: CASSLGLATSYNEQFF.

The V call is TRBV27, the J call TRBJ1-5, with D unresolved. This CDR3 region has 15 residues. The germline gives CDR1 MNHEY, CDR2 SMNVEV (reference sequence). V was pared by 5 bases and J by 4 bases, with 15 bases between. The CDR3 region is CASSHTDPGNQPQHF. The CDR3 DNA reads as TGTGCCAGCAGTCACACGGACCCTGGGAATCAGCCCCAGCATTTT.